These 3 T cell receptor beta chains came from one sample sequenced in a study of control samples from healthy donors and cancer patients. The repertoire was sequenced with immunoSEQ multiplex PCR; TCRdb's copy has only in-frame clones and lacks some. The sample has about 89,000 clones; about 84% are singletons. The source material was blood. These receptors were collected from a woman in her 40s in good health.

The rearrangement joins TRBV19 to TRBJ1-1; D remains ambiguous. Germline CDR1 LNHDA, CDR2 SQIVND (reference sequence). Trimming shortened V by 4 bases and J by 4 bases, and 13 bases separated the two germline ends. The CDR3 has 14 amino acids. CDR3 coding DNA: TGTGCCAGTAGTAATGGGCTAAGCGGCACTGAAGCTTTCTTT. Residues: CASSNGLSGTEAFF.

Here the CDR3 DNA reads TGTGCCAGCAGCCGGGACAGGGTCACCTACGAGCAGTACTTC. Amino acid sequence: CASSRDRVTYEQYF. J is TRBJ2-7 and V is TRBV7-8, with TRBD1 matching 9 bases. The CDR3 is 14 residues long. In germline, CDR1 is SGHVS, CDR2 FQNEAQ. V shed 5 bases and J 2 bases; nucleotides not matched to a gene: 4.

V and J are TRBV12-3 or TRBV12-4 and TRBJ1-1; weak D call: TRBD1 (5 bases). Trimming removed 7 bases from V and 1 base from J, with 10 bases in between. The CDR3 is made up of 13 amino acids. The CDR3 spells CASKRDWNTEAFF. The CDR3 DNA reads as TGTGCCAGCAAAAGGGACTGGAACACTGAAGCTTTCTTT.